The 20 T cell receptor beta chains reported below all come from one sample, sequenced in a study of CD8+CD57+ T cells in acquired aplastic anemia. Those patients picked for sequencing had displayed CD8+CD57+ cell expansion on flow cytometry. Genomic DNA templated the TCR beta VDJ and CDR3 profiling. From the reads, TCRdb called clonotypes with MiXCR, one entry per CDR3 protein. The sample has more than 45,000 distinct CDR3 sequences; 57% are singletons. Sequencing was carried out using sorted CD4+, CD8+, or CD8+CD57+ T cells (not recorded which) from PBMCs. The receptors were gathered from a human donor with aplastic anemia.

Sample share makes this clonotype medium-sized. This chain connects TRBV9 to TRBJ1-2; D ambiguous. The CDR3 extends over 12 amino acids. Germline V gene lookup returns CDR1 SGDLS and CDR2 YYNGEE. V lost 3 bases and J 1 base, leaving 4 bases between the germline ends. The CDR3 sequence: CASSAVNYGYTF. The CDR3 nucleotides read TGTGCCAGCAGCGCTGTTAACTATGGCTACACCTTC.

The chain's CDR3 is CAISETSGRSDTQYF. In nucleotides, the CDR3 is TGTGCCATCAGTGAGACTAGCGGGCGCTCAGATACGCAGTATTTT. The chain is built from TRBV10-3 and TRBJ2-3, with 9 bases matching TRBD2. CDR1 and CDR2 from the germline V gene are ENHRY and SYGVKD. The CDR3 sequence is 15 residues long. Unmatched junction bases numbered 4, after V lost 2 bases and J lost 4 bases.

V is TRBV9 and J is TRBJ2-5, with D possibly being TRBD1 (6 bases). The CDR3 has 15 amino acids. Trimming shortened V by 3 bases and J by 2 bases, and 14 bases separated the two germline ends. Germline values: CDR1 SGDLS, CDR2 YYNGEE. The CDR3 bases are TGTGCCAGCAGCGAGGACAGATATGCACAAGAGACCCAGTACTTC. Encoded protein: CASSEDRYAQETQYF.

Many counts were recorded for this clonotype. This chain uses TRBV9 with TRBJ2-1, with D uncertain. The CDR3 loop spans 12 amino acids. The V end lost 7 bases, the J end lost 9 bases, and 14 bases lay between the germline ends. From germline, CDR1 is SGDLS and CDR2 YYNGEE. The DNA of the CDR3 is TGTGCCAGCGGGGTACAATACGGTGAGCAGTTCTTC. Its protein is CASGVQYGEQFF.

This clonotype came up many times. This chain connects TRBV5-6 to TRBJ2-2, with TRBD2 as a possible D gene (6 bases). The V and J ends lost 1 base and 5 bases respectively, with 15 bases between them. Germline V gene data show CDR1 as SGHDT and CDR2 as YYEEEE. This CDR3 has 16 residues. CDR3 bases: TGTGCCAGCAGCTTGAGTGGGGGGTACTTGACCGGGGAGCTGTTTTTT. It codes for CASSLSGGYLTGELFF.

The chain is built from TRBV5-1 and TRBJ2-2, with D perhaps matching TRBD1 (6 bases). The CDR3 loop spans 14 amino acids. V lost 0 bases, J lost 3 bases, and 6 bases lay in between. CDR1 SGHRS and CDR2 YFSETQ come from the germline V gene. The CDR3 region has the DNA TGCGCCAGCAGCTTGGACAGGGACACCGGGGAGCTGTTTTTT. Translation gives CASSLDRDTGELFF.

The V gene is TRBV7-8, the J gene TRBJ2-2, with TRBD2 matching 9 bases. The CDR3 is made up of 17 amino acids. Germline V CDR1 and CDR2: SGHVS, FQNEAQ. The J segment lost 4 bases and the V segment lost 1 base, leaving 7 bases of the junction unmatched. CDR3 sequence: CASSLVSGGGSTGELFF. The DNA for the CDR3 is TGTGCCAGCAGCTTAGTTAGCGGGGGAGGGAGCACCGGGGAGCTGTTTTTT.

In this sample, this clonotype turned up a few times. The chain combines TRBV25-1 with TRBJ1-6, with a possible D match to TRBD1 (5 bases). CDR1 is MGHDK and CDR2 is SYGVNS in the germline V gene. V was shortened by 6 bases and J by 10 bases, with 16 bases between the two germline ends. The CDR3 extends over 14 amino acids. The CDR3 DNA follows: TGTGCCAGCAGCCCAGGGACTCGCGGATCACCCCTCCACTTT. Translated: CASSPGTRGSPLHF.

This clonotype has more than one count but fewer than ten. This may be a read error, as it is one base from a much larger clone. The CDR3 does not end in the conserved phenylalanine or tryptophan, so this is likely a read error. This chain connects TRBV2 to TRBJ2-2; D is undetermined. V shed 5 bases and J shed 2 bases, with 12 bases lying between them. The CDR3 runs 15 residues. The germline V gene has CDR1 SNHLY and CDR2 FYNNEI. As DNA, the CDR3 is TGTGCCAGCAGTCGTCGACCCATTAACACCGGGGAGCTGTTTCTT. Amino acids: CASSRRPINTGELFL.

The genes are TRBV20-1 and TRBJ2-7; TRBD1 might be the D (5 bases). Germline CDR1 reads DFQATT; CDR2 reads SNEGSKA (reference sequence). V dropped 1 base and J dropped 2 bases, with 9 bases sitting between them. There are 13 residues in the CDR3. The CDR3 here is CSARGDRTYEQYF. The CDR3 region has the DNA TGCAGTGCTAGAGGAGACAGAACCTACGAGCAGTACTTC.

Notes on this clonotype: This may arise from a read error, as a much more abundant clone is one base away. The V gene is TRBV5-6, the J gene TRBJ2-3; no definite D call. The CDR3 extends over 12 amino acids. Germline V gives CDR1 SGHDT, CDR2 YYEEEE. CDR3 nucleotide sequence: TGTGCCGGCAGTTGGAGCTCAGATACGCAGTATTTT. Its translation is CAGSWSSDTQYF.

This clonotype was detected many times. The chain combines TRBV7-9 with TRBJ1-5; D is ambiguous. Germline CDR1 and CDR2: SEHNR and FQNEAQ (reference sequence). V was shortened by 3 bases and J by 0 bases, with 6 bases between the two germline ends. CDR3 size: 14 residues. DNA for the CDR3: TGTGCCAGCAGCTTGCAGAATAGCAATCAGCCCCAGCATTTT. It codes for CASSLQNSNQPQHF.

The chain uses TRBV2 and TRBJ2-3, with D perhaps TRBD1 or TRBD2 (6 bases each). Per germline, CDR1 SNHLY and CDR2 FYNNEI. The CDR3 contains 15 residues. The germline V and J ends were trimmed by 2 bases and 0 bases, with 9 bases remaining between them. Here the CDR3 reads CASSERGASTDTQYF. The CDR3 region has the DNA TGTGCCAGCAGTGAAAGGGGGGCGAGCACAGATACGCAGTATTTT.

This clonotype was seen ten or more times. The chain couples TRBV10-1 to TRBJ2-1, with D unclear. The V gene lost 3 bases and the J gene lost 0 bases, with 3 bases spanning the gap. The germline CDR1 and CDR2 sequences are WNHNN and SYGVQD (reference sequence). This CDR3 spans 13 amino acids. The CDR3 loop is CASSELSYNEQFF. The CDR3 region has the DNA TGCGCCAGCAGTGAACTCTCCTACAATGAGCAGTTCTTC.

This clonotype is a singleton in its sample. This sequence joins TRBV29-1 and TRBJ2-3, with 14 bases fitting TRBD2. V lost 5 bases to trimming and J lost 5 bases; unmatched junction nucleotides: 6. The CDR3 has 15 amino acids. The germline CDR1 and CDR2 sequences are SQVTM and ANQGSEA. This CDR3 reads CSVMTSGGAVDTQYF. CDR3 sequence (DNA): TGCAGCGTTATGACTAGCGGGGGGGCCGTAGATACGCAGTATTTT.

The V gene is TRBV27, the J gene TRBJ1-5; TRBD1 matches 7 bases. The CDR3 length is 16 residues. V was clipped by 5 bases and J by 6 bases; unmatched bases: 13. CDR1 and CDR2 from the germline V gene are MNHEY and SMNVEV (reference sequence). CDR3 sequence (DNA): TGTGCCAGCAGTCCTTCGACAGGGAACGTAGGTCAGCCCCAGCATTTT. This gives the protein CASSPSTGNVGQPQHF.

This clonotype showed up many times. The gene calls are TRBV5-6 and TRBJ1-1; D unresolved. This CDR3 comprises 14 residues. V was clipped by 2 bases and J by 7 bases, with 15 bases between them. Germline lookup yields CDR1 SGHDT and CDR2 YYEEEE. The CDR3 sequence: CASSLYGSSLEAFF. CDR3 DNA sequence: TGTGCCAGCAGCTTATATGGGAGCAGCCTTGAAGCTTTCTTT.

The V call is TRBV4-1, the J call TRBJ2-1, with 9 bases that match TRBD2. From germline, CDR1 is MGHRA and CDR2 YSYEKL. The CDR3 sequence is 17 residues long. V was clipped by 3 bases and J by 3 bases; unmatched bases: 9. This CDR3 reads CASSHALTSGGYNEQFF. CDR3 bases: TGCGCCAGCAGCCACGCCCTGACTAGCGGTGGCTACAATGAGCAGTTCTTC.

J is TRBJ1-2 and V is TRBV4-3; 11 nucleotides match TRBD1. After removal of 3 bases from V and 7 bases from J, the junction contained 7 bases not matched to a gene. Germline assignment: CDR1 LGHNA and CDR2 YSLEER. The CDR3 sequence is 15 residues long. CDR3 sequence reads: CASSHPGQGVRGYTF. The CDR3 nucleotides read TGCGCCAGCAGCCACCCGGGACAGGGGGTACGTGGCTACACCTTC.

The CDR3 region is CASSPRGARDPYEQYF. CDR3 bases: TGTGCCAGCAGCCCGCGGGGGGCGAGGGATCCCTACGAGCAGTACTTC. V usage is TRBV9 and J usage is TRBJ2-7; 8 nucleotides agree with TRBD2. V lost 4 bases, J lost 2 bases, and 11 bases stayed unmatched. The germline V gene encodes CDR1 SGDLS and CDR2 YYNGEE. CDR3 length: 16 amino acids.